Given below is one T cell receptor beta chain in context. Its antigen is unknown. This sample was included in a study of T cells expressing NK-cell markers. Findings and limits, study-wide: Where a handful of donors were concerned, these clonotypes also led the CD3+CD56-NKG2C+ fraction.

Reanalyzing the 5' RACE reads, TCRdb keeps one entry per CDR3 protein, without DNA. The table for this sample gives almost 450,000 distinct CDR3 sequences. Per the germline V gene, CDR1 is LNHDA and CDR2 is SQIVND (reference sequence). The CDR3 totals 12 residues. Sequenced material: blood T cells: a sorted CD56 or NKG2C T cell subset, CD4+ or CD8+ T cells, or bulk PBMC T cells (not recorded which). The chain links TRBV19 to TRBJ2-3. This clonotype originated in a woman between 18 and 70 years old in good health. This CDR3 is CASSIGLDTQYF.